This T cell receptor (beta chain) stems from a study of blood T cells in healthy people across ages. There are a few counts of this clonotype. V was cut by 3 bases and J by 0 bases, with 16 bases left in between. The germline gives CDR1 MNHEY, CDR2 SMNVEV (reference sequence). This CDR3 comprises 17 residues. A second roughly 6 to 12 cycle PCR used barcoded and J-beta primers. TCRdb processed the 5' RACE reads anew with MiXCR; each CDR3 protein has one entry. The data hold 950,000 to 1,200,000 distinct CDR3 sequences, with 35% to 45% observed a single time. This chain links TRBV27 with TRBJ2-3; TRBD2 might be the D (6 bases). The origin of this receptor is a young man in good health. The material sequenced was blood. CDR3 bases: TGTGCCAGCAGTTTTAACGGGGGTTTTTCTAGCACAGATACGCAGTATTTT. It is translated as CASSFNGGFSSTDTQYF.